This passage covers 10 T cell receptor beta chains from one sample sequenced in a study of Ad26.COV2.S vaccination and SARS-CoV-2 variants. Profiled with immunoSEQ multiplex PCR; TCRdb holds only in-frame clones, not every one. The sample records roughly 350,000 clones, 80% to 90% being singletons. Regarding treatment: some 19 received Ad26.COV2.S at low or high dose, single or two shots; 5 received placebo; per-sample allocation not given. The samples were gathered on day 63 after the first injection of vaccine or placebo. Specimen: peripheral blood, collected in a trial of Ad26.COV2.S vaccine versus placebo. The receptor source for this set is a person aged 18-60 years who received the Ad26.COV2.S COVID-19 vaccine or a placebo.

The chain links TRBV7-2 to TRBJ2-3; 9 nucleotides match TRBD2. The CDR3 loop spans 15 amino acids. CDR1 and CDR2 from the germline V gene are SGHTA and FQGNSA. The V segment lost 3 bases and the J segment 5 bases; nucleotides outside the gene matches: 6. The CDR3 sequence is CASSLGTSSGDTQYF. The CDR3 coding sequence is TGTGCCAGCAGCTTGGGGACTAGCTCGGGAGATACGCAGTATTTT. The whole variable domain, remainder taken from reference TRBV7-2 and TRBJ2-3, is GAGVSQSPSNKVTEKGKDVELRCDPISGHTALYWYRQSLGQGLEFLIYFQGNSAPDKSGLPSDRFSAERTGGSVSTLTIQRTQQEDSAVYLCASSLGTSSGDTQYFGPGTRLTVL.

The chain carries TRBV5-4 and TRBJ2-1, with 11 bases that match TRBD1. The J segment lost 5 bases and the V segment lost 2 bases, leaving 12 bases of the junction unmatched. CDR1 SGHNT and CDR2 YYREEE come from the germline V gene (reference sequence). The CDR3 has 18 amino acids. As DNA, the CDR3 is TGTGCCAGCAGCTTAAAAAGTTTCGGGACAGGGGGACACAATGAGCAGTTCTTC. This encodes CASSLKSFGTGGHNEQFF.

CDR3 DNA: TGTGCCAGCAGCTTATTTCGTCGGGGGATCGCCCGGAGAGCGTACGAGCAGTACTTC. It codes for CASSLFRRGIARRAYEQYF. The V and J genes are TRBV7-8 and TRBJ2-7; maybe TRBD2 (6 bases). Germline CDR1 SGHVS, CDR2 FQNEAQ. Trimming stripped 2 bases from V and 4 bases from J, with 27 bases between. The CDR3 runs 19 residues.

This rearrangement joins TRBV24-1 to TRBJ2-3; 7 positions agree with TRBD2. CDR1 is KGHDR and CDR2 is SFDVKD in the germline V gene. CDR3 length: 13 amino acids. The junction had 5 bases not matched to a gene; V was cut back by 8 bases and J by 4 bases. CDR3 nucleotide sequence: TGTGCCACCATGGGACTACCTGCAGATACGCAGTATTTT. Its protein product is CATMGLPADTQYF.

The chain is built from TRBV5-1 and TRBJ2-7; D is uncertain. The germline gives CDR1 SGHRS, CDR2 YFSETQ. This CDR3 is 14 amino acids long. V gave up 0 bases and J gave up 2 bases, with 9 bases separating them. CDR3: CASSLDAGPYEQYF. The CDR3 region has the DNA TGCGCCAGCAGCTTGGATGCCGGGCCCTACGAGCAGTACTTC.

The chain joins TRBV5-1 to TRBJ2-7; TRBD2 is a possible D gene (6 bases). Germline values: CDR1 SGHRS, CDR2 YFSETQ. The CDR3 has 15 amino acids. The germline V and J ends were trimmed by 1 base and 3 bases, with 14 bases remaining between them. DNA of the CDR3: TGCGCCAGCAGCTTGACGGGGGATTATTACTACGAGCAGTACTTC. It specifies CASSLTGDYYYEQYF.

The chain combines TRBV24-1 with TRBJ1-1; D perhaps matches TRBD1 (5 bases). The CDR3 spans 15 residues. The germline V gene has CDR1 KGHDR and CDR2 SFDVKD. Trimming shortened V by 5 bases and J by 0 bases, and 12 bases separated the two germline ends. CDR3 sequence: CATSAYRSMNTEAFF. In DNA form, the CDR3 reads TGTGCCACCAGTGCTTACAGGTCCATGAACACTGAAGCTTTCTTT.

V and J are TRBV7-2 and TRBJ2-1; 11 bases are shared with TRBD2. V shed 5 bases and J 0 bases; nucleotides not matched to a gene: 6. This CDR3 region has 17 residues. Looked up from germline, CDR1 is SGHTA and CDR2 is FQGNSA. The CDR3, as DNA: TGTGCCAGCAGCCCCCTAGCGGGGGGTTTCTCCTACAATGAGCAGTTCTTC. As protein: CASSPLAGGFSYNEQFF.

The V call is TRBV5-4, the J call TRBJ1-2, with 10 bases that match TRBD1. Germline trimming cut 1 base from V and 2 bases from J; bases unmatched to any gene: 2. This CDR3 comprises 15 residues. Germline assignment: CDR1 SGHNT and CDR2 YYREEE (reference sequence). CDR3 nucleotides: TGTGCCAGCAGCTTGAGGGACAGGGGCAACTATGGCTACACCTTC. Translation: CASSLRDRGNYGYTF.

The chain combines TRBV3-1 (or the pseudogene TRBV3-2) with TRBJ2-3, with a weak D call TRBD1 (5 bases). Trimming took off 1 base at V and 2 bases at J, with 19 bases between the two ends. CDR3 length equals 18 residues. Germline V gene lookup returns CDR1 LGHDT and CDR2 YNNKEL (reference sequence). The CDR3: CASSQGPVTGFITDTQYF. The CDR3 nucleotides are TGTGCCAGCAGCCAAGGTCCCGTCACAGGATTTATCACAGATACGCAGTATTTT.